A selection of T cell receptor beta chains follows, all from one sample in a study of cytomegalovirus exposure and HLA in healthy donors. The table came from immunoSEQ multiplex PCR; TCRdb's copy has only in-frame clones and leaves some out. The sample shows about 160,000 clones, almost 85% of them seen only once. The sequenced sample consisted of PBMCs. Receptor source: a boy aged 2 to 9 in good health and CMV-seronegative. The CDR3 runs from the conserved cysteine through the conserved F or W. A D gene is named only where the DNA matches it firmly. Clone sizes are given selectively: once, few, many, or a class where the clone is expanded.

clone size	V gene	J gene	D gene	CDR3 DNA	CDR3 protein
.	TRBV20-1	TRBJ1-1	.	TGCAGTGCCATGGGGGGCACTGAAGCTTTCTTT	CSAMGGTEAFF
.	TRBV27	TRBJ1-3	TRBD1	TGTGCCAGCAGGGGACAGGTCTTGGCTCGAATCCCTGGAAACACCATATATTTT	CASRGQVLARIPGNTIYF
.	TRBV7-9	TRBJ2-2	TRBD2	TGTGCCAGCAGCATACTAGCGGGAGGGCCTAACACCGGGGAGCTGTTTTTT	CASSILAGGPNTGELFF
.	TRBV19	TRBJ1-1	.	TGTGCCAGTAGAACGGGGATAGGTTACACTGAAGCTTTCTTT	CASRTGIGYTEAFF
.	TRBV10-3	TRBJ2-7	.	TGTGCCATCCATATGTTGCCAGGCAACGAGCAGTACTTC	CAIHMLPGNEQYF
.	TRBV5-6	TRBJ1-2	TRBD1	TGTGCCAGCAGCTTTTACAGGGGGCGCGTTTCCTATGGCTACCCCTTC	CASSFYRGRVSYGYPF
.	TRBV19	TRBJ1-5	TRBD1	TGTGCCAGTAGTACCTCGGGACAGCAGATACTATGGGGCAATCAGCCCCAGCATTTT	CASSTSGQQILWGNQPQHF
.	TRBV6-5	TRBJ2-1	TRBD2	TGTGCCAGCAGTTCCGGACTAGCAGGCTACAATGAGCAGTTCTTC	CASSSGLAGYNEQFF
.	TRBV4-1	TRBJ1-2	TRBD1	TGCGCCAGCAGCCAAGTGGAGACAGGGCACTATGGCTACACCTTC	CASSQVETGHYGYTF
few	TRBV30	TRBJ2-7	TRBD1	TGTGCCTGGAGTGTGGGTCCCCGGGACAGGGTCACCTACGAGCAGTACTTC	CAWSVGPRDRVTYEQYF
.	TRBV4-2	TRBJ1-2	TRBD1	TGTGCCAGCAGGGACAGGTCCCGGGACGGTGGCTACACCTTC	CASRDRSRDGGYTF
.	TRBV15	TRBJ1-4	.	TGTGCCACCAGCAGAGTTCGGGGGTTCGGAGAAAAACTGTTTTTT	CATSRVRGFGEKLFF
.	TRBV28	TRBJ1-4	.	TGTGCCAGCAGTTCCCGGGACACCGGACTTAATGAAAAACTGTTTTTT	CASSSRDTGLNEKLFF
.	TRBV15	TRBJ1-2	.	TGTGCCACCAGCAGTCGCCTTGGACACATCGCGAGTGGCTACACCTTC	CATSSRLGHIASGYTF
few	TRBV14	TRBJ1-4	.	TGTGCCAGCAGCCAACAATTCCGGGAAAAACTGTTTTTT	CASSQQFREKLFF
.	TRBV20-1	TRBJ1-1	.	TGCAGTGCCAGGGGGAACACTGAAGCTTTCTTT	CSARGNTEAFF
.	TRBV29-1	TRBJ2-2	TRBD1	TGCAGCGTTGAGCCGGGGGACAGGCCGAACACCGGGGAGCTGTTTTTT	CSVEPGDRPNTGELFF
.	TRBV2	TRBJ2-5	.	TGTGCCAGCAGCGTAGAACAAGAGACCCAGTACTTC	CASSVEQETQYF
.	TRBV7-9	TRBJ2-3	TRBD2	TGTGCCAGCAGCCCTAGCGGGACCAGCACAGATACGCAGTATTTT	CASSPSGTSTDTQYF
.	TRBV19	TRBJ2-1	TRBD2	TGTGCCAGTAGTACCCTAATATCTAGCGGGAGAGGCTCCTACAATGAGCAGTTCTTC	CASSTLISSGRGSYNEQFF
.	TRBV6-6	TRBJ1-4	.	TGTGCCAGCAGTTATAGGGCAGGGGACGAAAAACTGTTTTTT	CASSYRAGDEKLFF
.	TRBV12-5	TRBJ2-3	.	TGTGCTAGTGGTGCGCGGCAGGATACGCAGTATTTT	CASGARQDTQYF
.	TRBV7-8	TRBJ2-7	.	TGTGCCAGCAGGCGCCGGGTAGGATCCTACGAGCAGTACTTC	CASRRRVGSYEQYF